This T cell receptor (beta chain) was recovered during a study of blood T cell repertoires in COVID-19. Study-level background: Researchers got acute and convalescent COVID-19 samples from the United States, Italy and Spain. PBMCs, B-cell-depleted T cells, or T cells provided the cDNA or gDNA that made up the material.

Germline loops: CDR1 KGHDR, CDR2 SFDVKD. The CDR3 sequence is 15 residues long. Trimming took 3 bases from V and 5 from J; bases not matched to a gene: 1. How the authors handled the data: Scientists estimated how many nucleated cells there were by amplifying reference gene primers. Here immunoSEQ multiplex PCR was the method, and the copy in TCRdb shows in-frame clones only, minus some. V and J calls and clone size are those listed in that table; D and trimming were worked out from the DNA. The sample contains some 41,000 clones, approximately 87% of which appear only once. This sequence originates from a human donor in a cohort sampled during active COVID-19. What was sequenced was peripheral blood. The chain couples TRBV24-1 to TRBJ2-3; TRBD2 matches 13 bases. The CDR3 bases are TGTGCCACCAGTGATCGGACTAGCGGGAGAGATACGCAGTATTTT. Protein product: CATSDRTSGRDTQYF.